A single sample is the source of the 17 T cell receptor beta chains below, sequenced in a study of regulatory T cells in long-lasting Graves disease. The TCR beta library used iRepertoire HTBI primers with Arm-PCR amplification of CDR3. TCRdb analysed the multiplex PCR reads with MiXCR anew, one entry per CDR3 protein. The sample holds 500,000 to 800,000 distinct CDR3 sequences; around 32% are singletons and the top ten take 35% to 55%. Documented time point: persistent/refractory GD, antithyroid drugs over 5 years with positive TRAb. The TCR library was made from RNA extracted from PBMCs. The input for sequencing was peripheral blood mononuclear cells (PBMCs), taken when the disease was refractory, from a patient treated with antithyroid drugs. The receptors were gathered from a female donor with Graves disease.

Here the CDR3 DNA reads TGTGCCAGCGCCCGGGACAGCATGAACACTGAAGCTTTCTTT. Encoded protein: CASARDSMNTEAFF. The rearrangement joins TRBV6-2 or TRBV6-3 to TRBJ1-1; 7 positions agree with TRBD1. The CDR3 has 14 residues. Germline V gene lookup returns CDR1 MNHEY and CDR2 SVGEGT. The V gene end was trimmed by 8 bases and the J gene end by 0 bases; junction bases not matched to a gene: 6.

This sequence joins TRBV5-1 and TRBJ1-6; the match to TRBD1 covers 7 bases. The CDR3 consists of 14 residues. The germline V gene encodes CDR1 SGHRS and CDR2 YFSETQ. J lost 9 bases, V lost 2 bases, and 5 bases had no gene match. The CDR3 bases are TGCGCCAGCAGCTTAACAGGGGAGGGTTCACCCCTCCACTTT. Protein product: CASSLTGEGSPLHF.

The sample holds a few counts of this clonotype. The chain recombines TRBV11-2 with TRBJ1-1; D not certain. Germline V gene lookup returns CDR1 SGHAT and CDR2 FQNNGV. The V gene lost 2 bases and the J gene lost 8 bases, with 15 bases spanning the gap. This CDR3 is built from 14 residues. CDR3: CASSLTLLGPEAFF. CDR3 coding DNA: TGTGCCAGCAGCTTAACTCTCTTAGGTCCAGAAGCTTTCTTT.

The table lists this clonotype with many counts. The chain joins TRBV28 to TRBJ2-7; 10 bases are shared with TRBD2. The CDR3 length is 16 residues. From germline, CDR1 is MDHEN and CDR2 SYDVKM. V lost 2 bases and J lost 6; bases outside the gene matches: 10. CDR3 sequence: CASSLGGLAVRGEQYF. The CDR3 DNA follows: TGTGCCAGCAGTTTAGGAGGACTAGCGGTCCGTGGCGAGCAGTACTTC.

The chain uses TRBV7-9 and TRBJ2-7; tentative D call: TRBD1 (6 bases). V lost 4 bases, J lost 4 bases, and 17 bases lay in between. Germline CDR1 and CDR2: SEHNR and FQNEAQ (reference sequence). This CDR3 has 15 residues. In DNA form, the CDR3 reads TGTGCCAGCAGCTCCCCACAGGGCAGATCGTACGAGCAGTACTTC. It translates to CASSSPQGRSYEQYF.

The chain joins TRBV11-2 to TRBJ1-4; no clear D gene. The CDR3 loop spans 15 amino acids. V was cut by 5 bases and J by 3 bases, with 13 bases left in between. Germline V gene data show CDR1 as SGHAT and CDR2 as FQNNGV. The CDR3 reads CASSPSAVSNEKLFF. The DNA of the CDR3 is TGTGCCAGCAGCCCCTCGGCCGTTTCTAATGAAAAACTGTTTTTT. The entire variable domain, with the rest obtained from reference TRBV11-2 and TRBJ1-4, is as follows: EAGVAQSPRYKIIEKRQSVAFWCNPISGHATLYWYQQILGQGPKLLIQFQNNGVVDDSQLPKDRFSAERLKGVDSTLKIQPAKLEDSAVYLCASSPSAVSNEKLFFGSGTQLSVL.

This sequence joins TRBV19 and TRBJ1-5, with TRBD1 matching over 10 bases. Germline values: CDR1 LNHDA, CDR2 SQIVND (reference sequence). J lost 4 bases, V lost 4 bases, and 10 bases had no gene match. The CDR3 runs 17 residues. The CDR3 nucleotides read TGTGCCAGTAGTAGGCCTCAGGGACAGGGGAGAAATCAGCCCCAGCATTTT. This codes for CASSRPQGQGRNQPQHF.

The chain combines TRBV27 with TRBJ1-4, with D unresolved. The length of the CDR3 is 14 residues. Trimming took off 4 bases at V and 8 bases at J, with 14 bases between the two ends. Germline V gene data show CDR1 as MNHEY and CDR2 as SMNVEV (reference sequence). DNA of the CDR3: TGTGCCAGCAGTTCCATGGCAGGCTGGGAAAAACTGTTTTTT. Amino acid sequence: CASSSMAGWEKLFF.

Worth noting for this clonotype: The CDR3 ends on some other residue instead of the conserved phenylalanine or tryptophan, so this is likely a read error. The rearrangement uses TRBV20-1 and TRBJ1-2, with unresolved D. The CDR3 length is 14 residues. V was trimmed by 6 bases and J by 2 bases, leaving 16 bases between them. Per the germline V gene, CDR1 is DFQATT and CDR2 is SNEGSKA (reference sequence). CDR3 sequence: CSALDGALNYGYTL. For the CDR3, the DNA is TGCAGTGCGCTGGACGGAGCGTTAAACTATGGCTACACCCTC.

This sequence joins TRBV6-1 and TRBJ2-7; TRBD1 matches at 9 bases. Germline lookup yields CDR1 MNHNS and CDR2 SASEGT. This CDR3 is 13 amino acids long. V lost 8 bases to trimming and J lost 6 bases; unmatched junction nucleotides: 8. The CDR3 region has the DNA TGTGCCAGCCAGGGACAGGGAGGGGTCGAGCAGTACTTC. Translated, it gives CASQGQGGVEQYF.

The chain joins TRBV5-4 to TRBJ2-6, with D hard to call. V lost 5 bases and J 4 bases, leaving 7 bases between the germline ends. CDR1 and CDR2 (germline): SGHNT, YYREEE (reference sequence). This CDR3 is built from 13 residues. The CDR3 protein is CASRDLGANVLTF. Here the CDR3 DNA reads TGTGCCAGCAGGGATTTGGGGGCCAACGTCCTGACTTTC. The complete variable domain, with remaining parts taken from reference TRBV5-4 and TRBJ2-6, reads ETGVTQSPTHLIKTRGQQVTLRCSSQSGHNTVSWYQQALGQGPQFIFQYYREEENGRGNFPPRFSGLQFPNYSSELNVNALELDDSALYLCASRDLGANVLTFGAGSRLTVL.

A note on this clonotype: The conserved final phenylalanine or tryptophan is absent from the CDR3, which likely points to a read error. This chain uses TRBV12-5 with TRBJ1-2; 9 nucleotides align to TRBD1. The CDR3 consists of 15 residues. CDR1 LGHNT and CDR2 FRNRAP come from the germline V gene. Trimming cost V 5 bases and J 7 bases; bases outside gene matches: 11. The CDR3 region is CASGPATGTGSGYTL. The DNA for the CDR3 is TGTGCTAGTGGTCCGGCGACCGGGACAGGGAGTGGCTACACCCTC.

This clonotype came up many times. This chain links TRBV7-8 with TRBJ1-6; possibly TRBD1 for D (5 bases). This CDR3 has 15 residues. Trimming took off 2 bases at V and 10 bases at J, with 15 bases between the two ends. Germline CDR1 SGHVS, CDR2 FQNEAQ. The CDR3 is CASSLIGGVGSPLHF. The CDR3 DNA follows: TGTGCCAGCAGCTTAATCGGGGGGGTTGGATCACCCCTCCACTTT.

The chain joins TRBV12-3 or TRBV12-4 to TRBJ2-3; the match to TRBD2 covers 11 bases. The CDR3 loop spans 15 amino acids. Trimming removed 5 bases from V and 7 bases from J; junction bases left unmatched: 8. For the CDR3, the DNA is TGTGCCAGCAGTCTACTAGCGGGAGTTTCTTATACGCAGTATTTT. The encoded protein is CASSLLAGVSYTQYF.

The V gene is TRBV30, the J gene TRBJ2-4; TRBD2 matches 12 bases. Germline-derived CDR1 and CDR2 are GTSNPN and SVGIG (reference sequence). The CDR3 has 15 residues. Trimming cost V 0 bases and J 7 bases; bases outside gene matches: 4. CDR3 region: CAWSVRGLAGNIQYF. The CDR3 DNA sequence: TGTGCCTGGAGTGTAAGGGGACTAGCGGGTAACATTCAGTACTTC.

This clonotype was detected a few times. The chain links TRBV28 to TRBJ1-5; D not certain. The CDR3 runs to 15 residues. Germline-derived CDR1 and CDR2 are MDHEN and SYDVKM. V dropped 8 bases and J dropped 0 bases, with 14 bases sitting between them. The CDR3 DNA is TGTGCCAGCTGCAACCGGTGGGTTAGCAATCAGCCCCAGCATTTT. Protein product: CASCNRWVSNQPQHF.

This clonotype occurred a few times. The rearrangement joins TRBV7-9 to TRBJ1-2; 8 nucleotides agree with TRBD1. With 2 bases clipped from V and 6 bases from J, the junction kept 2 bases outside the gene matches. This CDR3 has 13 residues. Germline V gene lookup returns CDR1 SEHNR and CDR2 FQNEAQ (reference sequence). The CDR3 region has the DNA TGTGCCAGCAGCTTAAAACAGGGGGATGGCTACACCTTC. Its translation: CASSLKQGDGYTF.